These 22 T cell receptor beta chains originate from one sample sequenced in a study of TIL therapy for anti-PD-1-resistant metastatic lung cancer. Time point of the sample: pre-treatment sample, taken before nivolumab and TIL therapy. Most excised metastases sampled were pleural nodules or supraclavicular lymph nodes. This was the immunoSEQ v3 assay. Generated by immunoSEQ multiplex PCR, the TCRdb table keeps only in-frame clones and is missing some. The profile shows approximately 27,000 clones, over 60% of them singletons. The specimen was tumor tissue, collected at baseline. The receptors stem from a person aged 25-85 years with non-small cell lung cancer.

The V gene is TRBV11-2, the J gene TRBJ1-4, with D hard to call. Per germline, CDR1 SGHAT and CDR2 FQNNGV. V was clipped by 5 bases and J by 5 bases, with 15 bases between them. This CDR3 is built from 15 residues. The CDR3, as DNA: TGTGCCAGCAGCCGAACGGGGTGGGCCAATGAAAAACTGTTTTTT. This gives the protein CASSRTGWANEKLFF. Full variable domain (remainder filled in from reference TRBV11-2 and TRBJ1-4): EAGVAQSPRYKIIEKRQSVAFWCNPISGHATLYWYQQILGQGPKLLIQFQNNGVVDDSQLPKDRFSAERLKGVDSTLKIQPAKLEDSAVYLCASSRTGWANEKLFFGSGTQLSVL.

The chain recombines TRBV11-3 with TRBJ2-5, with D tentatively TRBD2 (5 bases). The ends were cut back, 5 bases at V and 4 bases at J, with 23 bases in the middle. The CDR3 sequence is 17 residues long. Germline CDR1 and CDR2: SGHNT and YENEEA. The CDR3 is CASSPSDGVWFTETQYF. The CDR3 bases are TGTGCCAGCAGCCCCTCCGACGGGGTTTGGTTTACAGAGACCCAGTACTTC.

V usage is TRBV6-6 and J usage is TRBJ1-3; D possibly corresponds to TRBD1 (5 bases). Germline V lookup: CDR1 MNHNY, CDR2 SVGAGI (reference sequence). V was cut by 7 bases and J by 0 bases, with 16 bases left in between. The CDR3 has 16 amino acids. In DNA form, the CDR3 reads TGTGCCAGCACCGACGGGGGGATTTTCTCTGGAAACACCATATATTTT. Amino acid sequence: CASTDGGIFSGNTIYF.

The J gene is TRBJ2-5, the V gene TRBV4-3; 12 bases are shared with TRBD2. The germline gives CDR1 LGHNA, CDR2 YSLEER. This CDR3 spans 17 amino acids. Trimming removed 0 bases from V and 2 bases from J; junction bases left unmatched: 4. The CDR3 protein is CASSQDQLAGGQETQYF. CDR3 sequence (DNA): TGCGCCAGCAGCCAAGATCAGCTAGCGGGGGGGCAAGAGACCCAGTACTTC.

This chain connects TRBV5-6 to TRBJ1-2, with D perhaps TRBD1 (5 bases). CDR3 length: 16 residues. Germline assignment: CDR1 SGHDT and CDR2 YYEEEE. V lost 3 bases and J 2 bases, leaving 17 bases between the germline ends. The chain's CDR3 is CASSSPVGDGNYGYTF. CDR3 DNA: TGTGCCAGCAGCTCACCCGTAGGGGACGGCAACTATGGCTACACCTTC.

This clone was seen once. CDR3 bases: TGTGCCAGCAGCGCCGGGCCGAATGAAAAACTGTTTTTT. Translated: CASSAGPNEKLFF. The chain links TRBV9 to TRBJ1-4, with D hard to call. Germline CDR1 and CDR2: SGDLS and YYNGEE. V lost 3 bases, J lost 5 bases, and 8 bases lay in between. The CDR3 extends over 13 amino acids.

The chain recombines TRBV2 with TRBJ1-6; D perhaps matches TRBD1 (5 bases). The V gene's germline CDR1 is SNHLY and CDR2 FYNNEI. This CDR3 has 16 residues. The V end lost 7 bases, the J end lost 1 base, and 14 bases lay between the germline ends. CDR3 in amino acids: CASIGTVLSYNSPLHF. In DNA, the CDR3 is TGTGCCAGCATTGGGACCGTCTTGTCCTATAATTCACCCCTCCACTTT.

The chain uses TRBV5-1 and TRBJ1-1; 11 nucleotides match TRBD1. V shed 2 bases, J shed 4 bases, and the junction held 1 base outside the gene matches. The CDR3 totals 14 residues. Germline V gene lookup returns CDR1 SGHRS and CDR2 YFSETQ. The CDR3 DNA reads TGCGCCAGCAGCTTAGGGACAGGGGGCACTGAAGCTTTCTTT. Its translation is CASSLGTGGTEAFF.

The chain recombines TRBV2 with TRBJ2-1, with 10 bases lining up with TRBD2. CDR3 length: 14 amino acids. V gave up 6 bases and J gave up 9 bases; unmatched junction bases: 8. The germline gives CDR1 SNHLY, CDR2 FYNNEI. The CDR3, as DNA: TGTGCCAGCAGGCAAGCGGGGGGGAAGAGTGAGCAGTTCTTC. Residues: CASRQAGGKSEQFF.

The V and J genes are TRBV2 and TRBJ2-7; no clear D gene. Germline V gene data show CDR1 as SNHLY and CDR2 as FYNNEI. Trimming left V 5 bases short and J 1 base short, with 6 bases between. This CDR3 region has 12 residues. Here the CDR3 reads CASSPLSYEQYF. In DNA form, the CDR3 reads TGTGCCAGCAGTCCCTTATCCTACGAGCAGTACTTC.

This clone occurred a few times. The V and J genes are TRBV4-2 and TRBJ2-7; a possible D gene is TRBD1 (6 bases). The germline V gene has CDR1 LGHNA and CDR2 YNFKEQ. Trimming took off 1 base at V and 3 bases at J, with 16 bases between the two ends. The CDR3 is 16 amino acids. CDR3 in DNA: TGTGCCAGCAGCCAAGGTTACAGGGAGATCGACTACGAGCAGTACTTC. As protein: CASSQGYREIDYEQYF.

This chain links TRBV6-1 with TRBJ2-2, with 9 bases identical to TRBD2. The junction had 9 bases not matched to a gene; V was cut back by 8 bases and J by 8 bases. The CDR3 contains 14 residues. In germline, CDR1 is MNHNS, CDR2 SASEGT. CDR3 DNA sequence: TGTGCCAGCTCGTGGCGGGGGGGCCAAGGGGAGCTGTTTTTT. As protein: CASSWRGGQGELFF.

This clone showed up just once. V and J are TRBV11-1 and TRBJ2-5; 8 nucleotides match TRBD1. V lost 4 bases to trimming and J lost 0 bases; unmatched junction nucleotides: 1. Germline lookup yields CDR1 SGHAT and CDR2 FQDESV (reference sequence). The CDR3 totals 14 residues. CDR3 bases: TGTGCCAGCAGCTGGGACAGGTACCAAGAGACCCAGTACTTC. Translation gives CASSWDRYQETQYF. Based on the CDR3 plus reference TRBV11-1 and TRBJ2-5, the full variable domain is EAEVAQSPRYKITEKSQAVAFWCDPISGHATLYWYRQILGQGPELLVQFQDESVVDDSQLPKDRFSAERLKGVDSTLKIQPAELGDSAMYLCASSWDRYQETQYFGPGTRLLVL.

This chain uses TRBV9 with TRBJ2-7; D uncertain. V was clipped by 0 bases and J by 2 bases, with 9 bases between them. The CDR3 has 14 residues. The germline CDR1 and CDR2 sequences are SGDLS and YYNGEE. The CDR3 region has the DNA TGTGCCAGCAGCGTAGCTCTCTATCCCTACGAGCAGTACTTC. Amino acid sequence: CASSVALYPYEQYF.

This sequence joins TRBV6-4 and TRBJ1-2, with a possible D match to TRBD1 (6 bases). Germline V gene data show CDR1 as MRHNA and CDR2 as SNTAGT. Trimming left V 7 bases short and J 4 bases short, with 16 bases between. CDR3 length equals 14 residues. As DNA, the CDR3 is TGTGCCAGCAACCCCGGGGGCCGAGGCTATGGCTACACCTTC. Translation: CASNPGGRGYGYTF.

This clone was detected a few times. The chain links TRBV30 to TRBJ2-6; D unclear. This CDR3 contains 14 residues. Trimming removed 5 bases at V and 0 bases at J, with 8 bases between. Germline CDR1 GTSNPN, CDR2 SVGIG (reference sequence). The CDR3 region is CAWARYSGANVLTF. In DNA form, the CDR3 reads TGTGCCTGGGCGCGGTACTCTGGGGCCAACGTCCTGACTTTC.

The chain employs TRBV9 and TRBJ1-1; D ambiguous. This CDR3 spans 16 amino acids. Germline V lookup: CDR1 SGDLS, CDR2 YYNGEE. Trimming shortened V by 0 bases and J by 4 bases, and 16 bases separated the two germline ends. The CDR3 DNA reads TGTGCCAGCAGCGTAGAGACCCAGACCGTGGGCACTGAAGCTTTCTTT. Its protein product is CASSVETQTVGTEAFF.

The genes are TRBV7-6 and TRBJ1-1; TRBD1 matches 8 bases. This CDR3 spans 16 amino acids. Germline V gene data show CDR1 as SGHVS and CDR2 as FNYEAQ. Losses at the gene ends were 2 bases for V and 1 base for J; bases not matched to a gene: 6. Here the CDR3 reads CASSLPQGARNTEAFF. The DNA for the CDR3 is TGTGCCAGCAGCTTACCCCAGGGGGCGAGGAACACTGAAGCTTTCTTT.

V gene TRBV10-2 combines with J gene TRBJ2-2; 7 positions match TRBD2. CDR3 length: 15 amino acids. V shed 2 bases, J shed 4 bases, and the junction held 4 bases outside the gene matches. Germline-derived CDR1 and CDR2 are WSHSY and SAAADI. Here the CDR3 reads CASSEGGGATGELFF. CDR3 coding DNA: TGCGCCAGCAGTGAGGGGGGGGGAGCCACCGGGGAGCTGTTTTTT.

V is TRBV7-9 and J is TRBJ2-5; D unclear. Trimming left V 2 bases short and J 5 bases short, with 9 bases between. The CDR3 contains 13 residues. Per germline, CDR1 SEHNR and CDR2 FQNEAQ (reference sequence). CDR3 sequence: CASSLSIVETQYF. CDR3 coding DNA: TGTGCCAGCAGCTTATCAATCGTGGAGACCCAGTACTTC.

The CDR3 loop is CASSSFEGETNEKLFF. DNA for the CDR3: TGTGCCAGCAGCTCCTTCGAGGGTGAGACTAATGAAAAACTGTTTTTT. The V call is TRBV9, the J call TRBJ1-4; D not certain. The CDR3 is 16 residues long. V was shortened by 4 bases and J by 2 bases, with 15 bases between the two germline ends. The germline V gene has CDR1 SGDLS and CDR2 YYNGEE.

There are a few counts of this clone. This rearrangement joins TRBV2 to TRBJ1-5, with D hard to call. The CDR3 runs to 13 residues. Trimming shortened V by 3 bases and J by 6 bases, and 9 bases separated the two germline ends. Germline loops: CDR1 SNHLY, CDR2 FYNNEI. The CDR3 DNA sequence: TGTGCCAGCAGTGAGAGAGGGCGTCAGCCCCAGCATTTT. This translates into CASSERGRQPQHF. The full variable domain, with the rest looked up from reference TRBV2 and TRBJ1-5, is EPEVTQTPSHQVTQMGQEVILRCVPISNHLYFYWYRQILGQKVEFLVSFYNNEISEKSEIFDDQFSVERPDGSNFTLKIRSTKLEDSAMYFCASSERGRQPQHFGDGTRLSIL.